This T cell receptor (beta chain) appears in the sequencing data of a study of T cell responses to AZD1222 COVID-19 vaccine. Whole-study findings and limits: Baseline serostatus was positive in only six AZD1222 recipients.

On this clone itself: Its antigen is as yet unknown.

Germline CDR1 and CDR2: MGHRA and YSYEKL. V gave up 1 base and J gave up 0 bases; unmatched junction bases: 7. The CDR3 is made up of 17 amino acids. Here immunoSEQ multiplex PCR was the method, and the copy in TCRdb shows in-frame clones only, minus some. Of 130,000 to 150,000 clones in the sample, over 85% are singletons; the top ten hold about 1.5%. The receptor's source is an adult in good health. V is TRBV4-1 and J is TRBJ2-3, with TRBD2 matching over 7 bases. The source material was peripheral blood, sampled on day 0 of AZD1222 vaccination. This CDR3 is CASSQVPLAPSTDTQYF. The CDR3 DNA reads TGCGCCAGCAGCCAAGTGCCACTAGCGCCCAGCACAGATACGCAGTATTTT.